The 17 T cell receptor beta chains presented below share a single source sample, sequenced in a study of beta chain features in type 1 diabetes. General study findings and limits: In every one of the four CD4+ subsets, TCRB CDR3s were moderately but significantly shorter in Type 1 diabetes patients.

The whole isolated RNA underwent reverse transcription, so sequencing captured expressed TCRB transcripts. Measured with immunoSEQ multiplex PCR; TCRdb has only the in-frame clones, and not every one. The repertoire consists of around 250,000 clones, with around 14% occurring once and the leading ten covering just under 0.02%. The antigens of these receptors remain unknown. The sequenced sample was naive CD4+ T cells from blood. The source of these receptors is a man aged 30-40 years with type 1 diabetes.

V gene TRBV2 combines with J gene TRBJ1-1; 7 bases are a match to TRBD1. V was pared by 5 bases and J by 1 base, with 4 bases of the junction left unmatched. Looked up from germline, CDR1 is SNHLY and CDR2 is FYNNEI. This CDR3 region has 14 residues. The CDR3 region is CASSRQGPNTEAFF. In DNA, the CDR3 is TGTGCCAGCAGTAGACAGGGACCGAACACTGAAGCTTTCTTT. The variable domain in full, completed from reference TRBV2 and TRBJ1-1, reads EPEVTQTPSHQVTQMGQEVILRCVPISNHLYFYWYRQILGQKVEFLVSFYNNEISEKSEIFDDQFSVERPDGSNFTLKIRSTKLEDSAMYFCASSRQGPNTEAFFGQGTRLTVV.

This clone was seen a handful of times. The rearrangement joins TRBV5-4 to TRBJ1-1; D perhaps matches TRBD1 (5 bases). The CDR3 extends over 13 amino acids. The V end was cut by 0 bases, the J end by 3 bases, with 6 bases between. CDR1 and CDR2 (germline): SGHNT, YYREEE (reference sequence). The DNA of the CDR3 is TGTGCCAGCAGCTTGGTCAGGGACACTGAAGCTTTCTTT. It is translated as CASSLVRDTEAFF.

This chain connects TRBV5-1 to TRBJ2-7, with a possible D match to TRBD2 (5 bases). Germline V gene sequence: CDR1 SGHRS, CDR2 YFSETQ. With 4 bases removed from V and 0 bases from J, the gap between germline ends came to 14 bases. The CDR3 runs 15 residues. The CDR3 nucleotides read TGCGCCAGCAGCAGTGGGAGTTACGGCTCCTACGAGCAGTACTTC. It is translated as CASSSGSYGSYEQYF.

This clone has only a few counts. Here the CDR3 DNA reads TGTGCCAGTAGTAATGGAGGTGGCGAGCTCGGTCACACCGGGGAGCTGTTTTTT. Amino acids: CASSNGGGELGHTGELFF. J is TRBJ2-2 and V is TRBV19; tentatively, D is TRBD2 (5 bases). CDR1 LNHDA and CDR2 SQIVND come from the germline V gene (reference sequence). The V and J ends lost 4 bases and 3 bases respectively, with 21 bases between them. This CDR3 has 18 residues. Supplemented by reference TRBV19 and TRBJ2-2, the full variable domain reads DGGITQSPKYLFRKEGQNVTLSCEQNLNHDAMYWYRQDPGQGLRLIYYSQIVNDFQKGDIAEGYSVSREKKESFPLTVTSAQKNPTAFYLCASSNGGGELGHTGELFFGEGSRLTVL.

This clone turned up a few times. The V and J genes are TRBV11-2 and TRBJ1-2; D unclear. V was cut by 2 bases and J by 7 bases, with 11 bases left in between. The CDR3 is 13 amino acids. Germline V gives CDR1 SGHAT, CDR2 FQNNGV. CDR3 in amino acids: CASSLLGLPGYTF. Here the CDR3 DNA reads TGTGCCAGCAGCTTACTGGGCCTACCTGGCTACACCTTC.

The gene calls are TRBV7-2 and TRBJ1-4, with 11 bases fitting TRBD1. CDR1 SGHTA and CDR2 FQGNSA come from the germline V gene. Trimming cost V 5 bases and J 7 bases; bases outside gene matches: 6. This CDR3 contains 15 residues. The CDR3 loop is CASSRRTGGSEKLFF. The CDR3 nucleotides read TGTGCCAGCAGCCGCCGGACAGGGGGCAGTGAAAAACTGTTTTTT.

This clone turned up a few times. The chain has TRBV10-3 and TRBJ2-6; a possible D gene is TRBD1 (5 bases). V shed 3 bases and J shed 4 bases, with 10 bases lying between them. This CDR3 is 15 amino acids long. Germline assignment: CDR1 ENHRY and CDR2 SYGVKD. In DNA form, the CDR3 reads TGTGCCATCAGTGACTCAGGGCCCGGGGCCAACGTCCTGACTTTC. Translated: CAISDSGPGANVLTF.

The chain joins TRBV5-1 to TRBJ1-2; tentative D call: TRBD1 (5 bases). Germline V gives CDR1 SGHRS, CDR2 YFSETQ. This CDR3 has 14 residues. V was clipped by 3 bases and J by 4 bases, with 13 bases between them. The CDR3 loop is CASSSDTGTYGYTF. CDR3 DNA: TGCGCCAGCAGCTCGGACACGGGCACCTATGGCTACACCTTC.

This clone was detected a few times. The V and J genes are TRBV6-5 and TRBJ2-5; a possible D gene is TRBD1 (5 bases). The CDR3 runs 13 residues. V lost 1 base and J 3 bases, leaving 6 bases between the germline ends. Germline assignment: CDR1 MNHEY and CDR2 SVGAGI. In nucleotides, the CDR3 is TGTGCCAGCAGTTACTTAGGGGAAGAGACCCAGTACTTC. Amino acids: CASSYLGEETQYF.

This chain connects TRBV15 to TRBJ2-7; 11 bases are shared with TRBD1. Trimming cost V 0 bases and J 6 bases; bases outside gene matches: 4. CDR3 size: 15 residues. The germline gives CDR1 LNHNV, CDR2 YYDKDF (reference sequence). The CDR3 DNA sequence: TGTGCCACCAGCAGAGACGGGACAGGGGGGCGCGAGCAGTACTTC. Residues: CATSRDGTGGREQYF.

Note on this clone: The sample contains more than one DNA sequence encoding this CDR3. The rearrangement uses TRBV28 and TRBJ1-1; D is unresolved. The CDR3 consists of 12 residues. The V gene's germline CDR1 is MDHEN and CDR2 SYDVKM. With 4 bases removed from V and 4 bases from J, the gap between germline ends came to 7 bases. The CDR3 reads CASSSPGTEAFF. In DNA form, the CDR3 reads TGTGCCAGCAGTTCACCAGGCACTGAAGCTTTCTTT.

The chain links TRBV9 to TRBJ2-1; 9 positions agree with TRBD2. V lost 0 bases, J lost 7 bases, and 8 bases stayed unmatched. This CDR3 region has 16 residues. Germline CDR1 reads SGDLS; CDR2 reads YYNGEE. The CDR3 loop is CASSVEGRGGWNEQFF. The CDR3 DNA sequence: TGTGCCAGCAGCGTAGAAGGGCGGGGGGGCTGGAATGAGCAGTTCTTC.

The chain is built from TRBV19 and TRBJ1-3, with D possibly matching TRBD1 (5 bases). The CDR3 has 14 residues. The V gene's germline CDR1 is LNHDA and CDR2 SQIVND (reference sequence). V lost 7 bases to trimming and J lost 4 bases, with 14 bases between them. The CDR3 loop is CASTPGGVGNTIYF. CDR3 sequence (DNA): TGTGCCAGTACCCCCGGGGGGGTAGGAAACACCATATATTTT.

This sequence joins TRBV6-5 and TRBJ2-7, with D perhaps matching TRBD1 (5 bases). V lost 5 bases and J 7 bases, leaving 9 bases between the germline ends. This CDR3 spans 11 amino acids. Per the germline V gene, CDR1 is MNHEY and CDR2 is SVGAGI. The CDR3 loop reads CASSDNREQYF. For the CDR3, the DNA is TGTGCCAGCAGTGACAACAGGGAGCAGTACTTC.

This clone showed up just a few times. V gene TRBV25-1 combines with J gene TRBJ2-1; 7 bases align to TRBD1. Germline V gives CDR1 MGHDK, CDR2 SYGVNS. V shed 4 bases, J shed 4 bases, and the junction held 10 bases outside the gene matches. The CDR3 runs to 16 residues. The CDR3 reads CASSGVRDSMYNEQFF. The CDR3, as DNA: TGTGCCAGCAGTGGGGTGAGGGACAGTATGTACAATGAGCAGTTCTTC.

This clone was detected a few times. This sequence joins TRBV29-1 and TRBJ2-5; weak D call: TRBD2 (6 bases). There are 11 residues in the CDR3. Germline values: CDR1 SQVTM, CDR2 ANQGSEA. V was shortened by 7 bases and J by 5 bases, with 11 bases between the two germline ends. The CDR3 sequence is CSAGGEETQYF. In DNA, the CDR3 is TGCAGCGCCGGGGGTGAGGAGACCCAGTACTTC.

This sequence joins TRBV9 and TRBJ2-7, with TRBD1 identical over 9 bases. The V and J ends lost 4 bases and 2 bases, in that order; junction bases with no gene match: 10. CDR1 is SGDLS, CDR2 YYNGEE, per germline. This CDR3 has 16 residues. The CDR3 region is CASSPSPTGGPYEQYF. In DNA form, the CDR3 reads TGTGCCAGCAGCCCCTCACCGACAGGGGGGCCCTACGAGCAGTACTTC. Supplemented by reference TRBV9 and TRBJ2-7, the full variable domain reads DSGVTQTPKHLITATGQRVTLRCSPRSGDLSVYWYQQSLDQGLQFLIQYYNGEERAKGNILERFSAQQFPDLHSELNLSSLELGDSALYFCASSPSPTGGPYEQYFGPGTRLTVT.